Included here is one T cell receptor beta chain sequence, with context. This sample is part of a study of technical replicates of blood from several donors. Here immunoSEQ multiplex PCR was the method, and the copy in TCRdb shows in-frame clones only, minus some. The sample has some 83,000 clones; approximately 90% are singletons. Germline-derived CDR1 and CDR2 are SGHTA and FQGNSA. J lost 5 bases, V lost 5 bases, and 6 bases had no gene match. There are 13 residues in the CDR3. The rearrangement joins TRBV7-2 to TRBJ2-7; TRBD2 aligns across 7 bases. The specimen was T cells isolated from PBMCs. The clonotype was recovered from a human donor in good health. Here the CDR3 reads CASSPQAGHEQYF. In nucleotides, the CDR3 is TGTGCCAGCAGCCCCCAAGCGGGGCACGAGCAGTACTTC.